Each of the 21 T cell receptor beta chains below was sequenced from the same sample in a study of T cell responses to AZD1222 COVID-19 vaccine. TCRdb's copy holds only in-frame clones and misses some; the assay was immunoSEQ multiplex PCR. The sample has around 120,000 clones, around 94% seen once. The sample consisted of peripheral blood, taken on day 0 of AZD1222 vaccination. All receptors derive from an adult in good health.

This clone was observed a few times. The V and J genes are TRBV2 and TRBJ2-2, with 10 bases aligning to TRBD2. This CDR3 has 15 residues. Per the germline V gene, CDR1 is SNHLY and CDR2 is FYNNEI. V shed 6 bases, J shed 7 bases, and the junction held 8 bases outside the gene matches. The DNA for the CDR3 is TGTGCCAGCAGAGAACTAGCGGGGAAGATCGGGGAGCTGTTTTTT. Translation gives CASRELAGKIGELFF.

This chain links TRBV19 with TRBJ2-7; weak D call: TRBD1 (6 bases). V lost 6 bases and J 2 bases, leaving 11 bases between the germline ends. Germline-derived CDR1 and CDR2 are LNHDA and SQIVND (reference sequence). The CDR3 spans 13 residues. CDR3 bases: TGTGCCAGTAGCTCCCGGGACACCTACGAGCAGTACTTC. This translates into CASSSRDTYEQYF.

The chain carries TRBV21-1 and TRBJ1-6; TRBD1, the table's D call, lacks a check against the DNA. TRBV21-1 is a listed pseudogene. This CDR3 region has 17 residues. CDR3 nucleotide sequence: TGTGCCAGCTCCCATCGGACAAAGGCAAGGGATAATTCACCCCTCCACTTT. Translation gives CASSHRTKARDNSPLHF.

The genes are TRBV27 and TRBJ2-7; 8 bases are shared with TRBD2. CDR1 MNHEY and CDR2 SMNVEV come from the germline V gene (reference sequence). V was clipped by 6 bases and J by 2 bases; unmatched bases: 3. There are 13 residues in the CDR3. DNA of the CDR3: TGTGCCAGCAGGATGGGACTAGCCTACGAGCAGTACTTC. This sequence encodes CASRMGLAYEQYF.

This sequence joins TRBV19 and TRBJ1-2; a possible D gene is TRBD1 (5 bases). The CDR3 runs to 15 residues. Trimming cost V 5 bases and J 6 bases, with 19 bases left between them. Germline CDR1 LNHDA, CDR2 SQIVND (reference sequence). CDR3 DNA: TGTGCCAGTAGTCTCTATCGGCCAGGGATCGATGGCTACACCTTC. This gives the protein CASSLYRPGIDGYTF.

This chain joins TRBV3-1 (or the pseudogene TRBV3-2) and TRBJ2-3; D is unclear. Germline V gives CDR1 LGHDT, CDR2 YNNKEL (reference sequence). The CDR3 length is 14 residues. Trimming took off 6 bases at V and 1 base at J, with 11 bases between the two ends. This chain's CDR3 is CASSPNWGTDTQYF. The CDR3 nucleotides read TGTGCCAGCAGTCCTAATTGGGGCACAGATACGCAGTATTTT.

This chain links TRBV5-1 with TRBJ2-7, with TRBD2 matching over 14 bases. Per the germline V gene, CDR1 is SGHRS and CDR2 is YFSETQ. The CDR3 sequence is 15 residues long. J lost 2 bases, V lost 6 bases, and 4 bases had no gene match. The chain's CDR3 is CASTGLAGAAYEQYF. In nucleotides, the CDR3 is TGCGCCAGCACGGGACTAGCGGGAGCCGCCTACGAGCAGTACTTC.

CDR3 sequence reads: CASSITGAESYEQYF. In DNA form, the CDR3 reads TGTGCCAGTAGTATTACAGGGGCTGAATCCTACGAGCAGTACTTC. The rearrangement links TRBV19 to TRBJ2-7, with TRBD1 identical over 7 bases. Per germline, CDR1 LNHDA and CDR2 SQIVND (reference sequence). The CDR3 sequence is 15 residues long. Trimming took 3 bases from V and 1 from J; bases not matched to a gene: 6.

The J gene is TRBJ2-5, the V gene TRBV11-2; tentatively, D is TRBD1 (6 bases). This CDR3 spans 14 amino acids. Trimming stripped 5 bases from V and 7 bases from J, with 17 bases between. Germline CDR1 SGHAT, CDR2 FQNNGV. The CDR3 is CASSTLDSPGTQYF. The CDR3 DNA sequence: TGTGCCAGCAGCACCCTGGACAGTCCTGGGACCCAGTACTTC.

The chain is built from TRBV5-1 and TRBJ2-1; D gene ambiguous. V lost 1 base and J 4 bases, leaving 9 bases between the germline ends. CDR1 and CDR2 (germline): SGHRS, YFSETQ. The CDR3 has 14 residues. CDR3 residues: CASSLINIYNEQFF. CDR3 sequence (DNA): TGCGCCAGCAGCTTGATTAATATTTACAATGAGCAGTTCTTC.

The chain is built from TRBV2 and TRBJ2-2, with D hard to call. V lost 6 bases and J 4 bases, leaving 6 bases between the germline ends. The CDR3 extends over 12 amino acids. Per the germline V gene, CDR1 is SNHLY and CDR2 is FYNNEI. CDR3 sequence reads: CASRFFTGELFF. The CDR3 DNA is TGTGCCAGCAGGTTCTTCACCGGGGAGCTGTTTTTT. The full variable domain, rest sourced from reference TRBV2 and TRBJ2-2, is EPEVTQTPSHQVTQMGQEVILRCVPISNHLYFYWYRQILGQKVEFLVSFYNNEISEKSEIFDDQFSVERPDGSNFTLKIRSTKLEDSAMYFCASRFFTGELFFGEGSRLTVL.

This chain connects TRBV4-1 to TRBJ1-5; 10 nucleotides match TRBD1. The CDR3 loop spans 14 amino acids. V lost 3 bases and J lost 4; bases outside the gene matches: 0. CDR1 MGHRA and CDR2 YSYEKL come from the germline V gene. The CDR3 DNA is TGCGCCAGCAGCCAGGACAGGGGGAATCAGCCCCAGCATTTT. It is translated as CASSQDRGNQPQHF.

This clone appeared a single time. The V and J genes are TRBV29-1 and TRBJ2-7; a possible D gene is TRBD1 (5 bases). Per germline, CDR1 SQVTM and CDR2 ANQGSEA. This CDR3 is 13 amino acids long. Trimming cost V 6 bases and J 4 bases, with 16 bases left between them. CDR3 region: CSVADSISYEQYF. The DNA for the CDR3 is TGCAGCGTCGCCGACAGTATATCTTACGAGCAGTACTTC.

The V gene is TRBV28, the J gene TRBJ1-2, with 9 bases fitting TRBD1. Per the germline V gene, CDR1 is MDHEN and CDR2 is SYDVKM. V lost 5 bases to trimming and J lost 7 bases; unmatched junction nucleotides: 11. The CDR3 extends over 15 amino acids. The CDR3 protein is CASSPPQGAFSGYTF. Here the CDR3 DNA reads TGTGCCAGCAGTCCCCCACAGGGGGCTTTCAGTGGCTACACCTTC.

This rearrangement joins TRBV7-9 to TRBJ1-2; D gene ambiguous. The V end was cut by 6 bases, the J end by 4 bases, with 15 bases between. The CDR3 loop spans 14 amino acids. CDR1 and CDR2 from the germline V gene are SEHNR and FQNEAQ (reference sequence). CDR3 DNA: TGTGCCAGCAGTTCCGATATAGGAATCTATGGCTACACCTTC. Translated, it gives CASSSDIGIYGYTF.

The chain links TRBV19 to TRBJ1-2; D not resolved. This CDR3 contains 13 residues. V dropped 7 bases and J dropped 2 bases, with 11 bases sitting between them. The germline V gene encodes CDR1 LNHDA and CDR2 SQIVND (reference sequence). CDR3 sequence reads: CASTETENYGYTF. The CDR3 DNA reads TGTGCCAGTACCGAGACCGAAAACTATGGCTACACCTTC.

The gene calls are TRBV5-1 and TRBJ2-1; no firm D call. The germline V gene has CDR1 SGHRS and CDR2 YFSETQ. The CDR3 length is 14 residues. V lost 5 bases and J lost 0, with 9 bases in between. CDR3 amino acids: CASSKWASYNEQFF. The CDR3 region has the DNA TGCGCCAGCAGTAAGTGGGCCTCCTACAATGAGCAGTTCTTC.

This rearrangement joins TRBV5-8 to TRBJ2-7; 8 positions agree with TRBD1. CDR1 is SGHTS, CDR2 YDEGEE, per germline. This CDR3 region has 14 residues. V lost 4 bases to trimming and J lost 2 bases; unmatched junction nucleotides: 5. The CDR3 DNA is TGTGCCAGCAGCATGTACAGGGGGACCTACGAGCAGTACTTC. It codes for CASSMYRGTYEQYF.

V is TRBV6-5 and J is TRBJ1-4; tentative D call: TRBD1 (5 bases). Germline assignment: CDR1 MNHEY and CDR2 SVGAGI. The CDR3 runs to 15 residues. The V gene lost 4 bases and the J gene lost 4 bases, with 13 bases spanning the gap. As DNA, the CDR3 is TGTGCCAGCAGTTTTTCCGACGGGGGTAATGAAAAACTGTTTTTT. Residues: CASSFSDGGNEKLFF.

The CDR3 DNA reads as TGTGCCAGCAGCCTAATAACAGGGGTTGGCAATCAGCCCCAGCATTTT. Protein: CASSLITGVGNQPQHF. The V gene is TRBV7-9, the J gene TRBJ1-5; 7 nucleotides agree with TRBD1. J gave up 2 bases and V 5 bases, and 9 bases lay outside the gene matches. Germline CDR1 is SEHNR and CDR2 is FQNEAQ (reference sequence). The CDR3 has 16 residues.

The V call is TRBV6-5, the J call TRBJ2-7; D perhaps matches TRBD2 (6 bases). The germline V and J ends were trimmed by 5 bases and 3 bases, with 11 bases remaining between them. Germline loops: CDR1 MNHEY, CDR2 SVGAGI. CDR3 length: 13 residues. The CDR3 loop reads CASSPGGNYEQYF. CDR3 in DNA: TGTGCCAGCAGTCCCGGGGGTAACTACGAGCAGTACTTC.